This T cell receptor beta chain was identified during a study of T cell repertoires in aging, cancer and after chemotherapy (dated by TCRdb to between 2018 and 2021). Describing the broader study: Donors spanned six age groups from 30 or younger to 70 or older, with at least three individuals per group. TCR repertoires from healthy donor controls were recorded over periods of several months to years and showed clear clonal overlap between repeated samplings. About 8.3 million TCR reads were contained in the full dataset. To examine immunoaging and T cell reconstitution after chemotherapy, the study profiled TCR beta repertoires in peripheral blood from healthy donors and cancer patients. A cohort of roughly 220 cancer patients (approximately 90 with hematological and 124 with solid cancers) was assembled, and approximately 97 healthy donors were included as a reference group.

Broad study findings and their caveats: An increase in median generation probability over the chemotherapy interval was observed in both cancer cohorts, suggesting that the repertoire was reconstituted through rebound thymic output. According to the authors, the repertoire data do not allow conclusions to be drawn about immunological memory after chemotherapy. Compared with age-matched healthy donors, untreated patients with either hematological or solid cancers had significantly lower TCR diversity in the blood along with higher clonality. In healthy donors, the decline in TCR diversity with age was mainly due to loss of richness, whereas in cancer patients loss of evenness also played a role.

TCR beta rearrangements were amplified from genomic DNA extracted from peripheral blood rather than from sorted cells or RNA. This clonotype has more than one count but fewer than ten. It lacks a known antigen. Base qualities were left out, and no much larger clone turns up one base away. Multiplex touch-down PCR with a mixed TRB-A/B primer pool was used to amplify rearranged TRB sequences covering the V, D and J segments. Illumina adapters and sample indices were added to the amplicons in two consecutive PCR reactions performed with Phusion HS II polymerase. Amplicons were gel-purified using the NucleoSpin Gel and PCR Clean-up kit and were subsequently checked with Qubit and an Agilent 2100 Bioanalyzer. Libraries were sequenced on an Illumina MiSeq using 600-cycle, single-indexed, paired-end runs. In the authors' own workflow: Processing of the TRB sequences was carried out with MiXCR versions 2.12 and 3.0.5. Each unique CDR3 nucleotide sequence was treated as one clone, and only productive sequences with two or more reads were kept. The repertoire metrics were Shannon diversity, evenness, clonality (defined as one minus evenness), and alpha-parameterized diversity profiles covering alpha 0 to 5. The IGoR algorithm was used to compute generation probabilities of clones in paired pre- and post-chemotherapy samples. TCRdb reran the public reads through fastp at Q25 and MiXCR, keeping productive beta chains. Each CDR3 protein appears once, grouped with its most common genes and DNA. TCRdb assigned the V and J calls; the authors' analysis was not used. Within this sample are about 8,300 distinct CDR3 sequences, with about 30% of them counted one time only. Together, the top ten hold about 10% of the sample.

Trimming removed 2 bases from V and 0 bases from J, leaving 13 bases between the germline ends. The CDR3 spans 16 residues, from the cysteine through the phenylalanine. The CDR3 DNA has 48 bases and is translated from base 1. Based on the germline V gene (reference sequence), the CDR1 and CDR2 sequences are SGHNT and YYREEE. The sequence was collected from a human donor in good health. Sequences were obtained from blood. The chain is encoded by TRBV5-4 joined to TRBJ2-3; TRBD1 might be the D gene, on 5 matching bases. CDR3 sequence: CASSLDRVTSTDTQYF. The nucleotide sequence reads TGTGCCAGCAGCTTAGACAGAGTTACTAGCACAGATACGCAGTATTTT.